Below, 9 T cell receptor beta chains from the same sample are listed, as sequenced in a study of T cell changes during pregnancy in multiple sclerosis. Profiling relied on immunoSEQ multiplex PCR, and the TCRdb table lists in-frame clones only, not all of them. This sample yields over 90,000 clones, of which 90% are seen a single time; around 0.78% belongs to the top ten. The source material was peripheral blood, sampled in the second trimester of pregnancy. The receptors come from a female donor in good health, enrolled as a control in a pregnancy study.

The chain recombines TRBV6-5 with TRBJ1-4; 7 bases agree with TRBD1. This CDR3 comprises 14 residues. CDR1 is MNHEY, CDR2 SVGAGI, per germline. The V gene end was trimmed by 6 bases and the J gene end by 8 bases; junction bases not matched to a gene: 9. Written as DNA, the CDR3 is TGTGCCAGCAGCCGCCGGGACAGCAGAGAAAAACTGTTTTTT. Amino acids: CASSRRDSREKLFF.

The CDR3 coding sequence is TGTGCCAGCAGTAAGGGACAGGCGGCTGGTGAAAAACTGTTTTTT. It codes for CASSKGQAAGEKLFF. The rearrangement links TRBV6-4 to TRBJ1-4, with 8 bases identical to TRBD1. Germline assignment: CDR1 MRHNA and CDR2 SNTAGT. The CDR3 spans 15 residues. The ends lost 5 bases at V and 7 bases at J; junction bases unmatched: 9.

This clone was found once. The chain uses TRBV7-2 and TRBJ2-7, with D maybe TRBD1 (6 bases). Germline CDR1 SGHTA, CDR2 FQGNSA. V lost 4 bases and J lost 3, with 13 bases in between. The CDR3 consists of 14 residues. The chain's CDR3 is CASSSRAGDYEQYF. In nucleotides, the CDR3 is TGTGCCAGCAGCTCGAGGGCAGGGGACTACGAGCAGTACTTC.

The chain joins TRBV7-7 to TRBJ2-7; 8 bases are shared with TRBD2. There are 15 residues in the CDR3. J was trimmed by 3 bases and V by 2 bases; bases with no gene match: 6. Germline CDR1 SSHAT, CDR2 FNYEAQ (reference sequence). CDR3 bases: TGTGCCAGCAGCTTACGTGGCGGGGGGAACTACGAGCAGTACTTC. Translation gives CASSLRGGGNYEQYF.

The gene calls are TRBV25-1 and TRBJ1-4; TRBD1 agrees at 7 bases. The V gene end was trimmed by 6 bases and the J gene end by 4 bases; junction bases not matched to a gene: 2. In germline, CDR1 is MGHDK, CDR2 SYGVNS. This CDR3 has 13 residues. The CDR3 is CASSAGGNEKLFF. CDR3 in DNA: TGTGCCAGCAGCGCAGGGGGTAATGAAAAACTGTTTTTT.

V and J are TRBV7-8 and TRBJ1-1; 9 bases are shared with TRBD1. Germline CDR1 SGHVS, CDR2 FQNEAQ. This CDR3 contains 14 residues. V shed 4 bases, J shed 5 bases, and the junction held 5 bases outside the gene matches. CDR3 sequence reads: CASSYRGQGTEAFF. For the CDR3, the DNA is TGTGCCAGCAGCTACAGGGGGCAGGGTACTGAAGCTTTCTTT.

This clone was detected only once. This chain links TRBV19 with TRBJ2-7, with 11 bases identical to TRBD1. The V and J ends lost 7 bases and 3 bases, in that order; junction bases with no gene match: 2. There are 13 residues in the CDR3. From germline, CDR1 is LNHDA and CDR2 SQIVND (reference sequence). The CDR3 DNA reads TGTGCCAGTACCGGGACAGGGGGCTACGAGCAGTACTTC. This encodes CASTGTGGYEQYF.

The chain employs TRBV5-1 and TRBJ2-7; D is unresolved. The length of the CDR3 is 12 residues. V lost 3 bases and J 6 bases, leaving 10 bases between the germline ends. Looked up from germline, CDR1 is SGHRS and CDR2 is YFSETQ. The CDR3, as DNA: TGCGCCAGCAGCTCCCCACCCGGCGAGCAGTACTTC. Protein: CASSSPPGEQYF.

The V and J genes are TRBV5-4 and TRBJ2-7; TRBD1 agrees at 9 bases. The germline V gene has CDR1 SGHNT and CDR2 YYREEE (reference sequence). The CDR3 extends over 15 amino acids. After removal of 7 bases from V and 2 bases from J, the junction contained 10 bases not matched to a gene. The CDR3 loop reads CASSDGQGPAYEQYF. CDR3 nucleotides: TGTGCCAGCTCAGACGGACAGGGGCCGGCCTACGAGCAGTACTTC.